Below are 3 T cell receptor beta chains sequenced from a single sample in a study of control samples from healthy donors and cancer patients. Assay: immunoSEQ multiplex PCR; the TCRdb copy retains only in-frame clones and omits some. The sample has approximately 120,000 clones; 85% to 90% are singletons. Material: blood. The receptors originated from a woman aged 45-60 years in good health.

Only one count was recorded for this clone. The chain joins TRBV7-3 to TRBJ2-1, with a possible D match to TRBD2 (7 bases). This CDR3 is built from 14 residues. Germline V gene lookup returns CDR1 SGHTA and CDR2 FQGTGA. V was cut by 5 bases and J by 9 bases, with 17 bases left in between. The CDR3 loop is CASSPDGGQGEQFF. CDR3 sequence (DNA): TGTGCCAGCAGCCCTGACGGGGGGCAGGGTGAGCAGTTCTTC.

The rearrangement uses TRBV10-2 and TRBJ1-1, with D unresolved. Germline CDR1 is WSHSY and CDR2 is SAAADI. The V gene lost 4 bases and the J gene lost 1 base, with 16 bases spanning the gap. This CDR3 comprises 16 residues. The CDR3 here is CASSVLPPFTNTEAFF. CDR3 nucleotide sequence: TGCGCCAGCAGTGTTCTTCCTCCATTCACGAACACTGAAGCTTTCTTT.

The count of this clone is one. The V call is TRBV5-1, the J call TRBJ1-5, with D maybe TRBD1 (5 bases). Trimming removed 10 bases from V and 2 bases from J, with 19 bases in between. CDR1 and CDR2 from the germline V gene are SGHRS and YFSETQ. The CDR3 has 15 residues. CDR3 region: CARLGVPEGNQPQHF. CDR3 bases: TGCGCCCGTCTAGGGGTTCCTGAGGGCAATCAGCCCCAGCATTTT.